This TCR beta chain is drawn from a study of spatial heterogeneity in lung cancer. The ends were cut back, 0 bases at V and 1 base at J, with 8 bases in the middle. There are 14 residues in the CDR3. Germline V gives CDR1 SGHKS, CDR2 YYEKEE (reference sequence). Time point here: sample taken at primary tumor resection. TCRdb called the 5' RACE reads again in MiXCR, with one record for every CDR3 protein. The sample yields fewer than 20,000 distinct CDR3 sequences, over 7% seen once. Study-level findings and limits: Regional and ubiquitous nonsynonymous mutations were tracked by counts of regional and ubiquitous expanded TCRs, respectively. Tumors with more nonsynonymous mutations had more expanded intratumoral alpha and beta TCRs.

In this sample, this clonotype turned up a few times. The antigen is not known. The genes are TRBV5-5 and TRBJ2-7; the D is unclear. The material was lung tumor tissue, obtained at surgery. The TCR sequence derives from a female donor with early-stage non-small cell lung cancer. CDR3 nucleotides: TGTGCCAGCAGCTTGGGGGCCCTTTCCTACGAGCAGTACTTC. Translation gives CASSLGALSYEQYF.